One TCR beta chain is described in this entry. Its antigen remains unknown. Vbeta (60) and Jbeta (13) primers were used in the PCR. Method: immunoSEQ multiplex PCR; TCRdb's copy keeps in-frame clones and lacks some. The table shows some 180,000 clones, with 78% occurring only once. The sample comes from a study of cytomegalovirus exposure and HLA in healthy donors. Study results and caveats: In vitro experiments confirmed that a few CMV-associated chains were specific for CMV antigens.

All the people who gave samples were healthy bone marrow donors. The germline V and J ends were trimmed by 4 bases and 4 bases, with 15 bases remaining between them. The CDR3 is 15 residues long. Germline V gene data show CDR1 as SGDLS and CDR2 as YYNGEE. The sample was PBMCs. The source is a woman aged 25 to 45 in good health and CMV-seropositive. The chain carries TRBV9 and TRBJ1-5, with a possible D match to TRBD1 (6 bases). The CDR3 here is CASSPGHQPNQPQHF. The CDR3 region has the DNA TGTGCCAGCAGCCCGGGACACCAACCAAATCAGCCCCAGCATTTT.